Shown below are 19 T cell receptor beta chains from a single sample sequenced in a study of CD8 T cells in ankylosing spondylitis (dated by TCRdb to the late 2010s). Receptor amplification or capture employed 5' RACE. The reads were generated on an Illumina HiSeq 2500. TCRdb applied fastp at Q25 and MiXCR to the public reads, then kept only in-frame beta chains. Identical CDR3 proteins give one entry, which carries the most common genes and DNA. This sample is represented by approximately 220,000 distinct CDR3 sequences; roughly 25% of them were singletons. Of the sample, more than 6.5% falls within the top ten clones. The sequenced material came from blood, either unsorted or a sorted T cell fraction (not recorded which). All receptors come from a male donor with ankylosing spondylitis or in good health (not recorded which).

The chain employs TRBV9 and TRBJ2-5, with TRBD2 matching over 11 bases. CDR1 is SGDLS, CDR2 YYNGEE, per germline. Trimming cost V 4 bases and J 4 bases; bases outside gene matches: 6. This CDR3 contains 15 residues. Here the CDR3 DNA reads TGTGCCAGCAGCTCCGTAGCGGGAGGGCGAGAGACCCAGTACTTC. Translated, it gives CASSSVAGGRETQYF.

A few counts support this clonotype. The chain uses TRBV28 and TRBJ2-5, with a possible D match to TRBD2 (6 bases). Trimming removed 6 bases from V and 2 bases from J, with 22 bases in between. The germline gives CDR1 MDHEN, CDR2 SYDVKM. The CDR3 is made up of 17 amino acids. The CDR3 sequence is CASSDSPVAADQETQYF. CDR3 in DNA: TGTGCCAGCAGCGACTCGCCTGTAGCGGCCGATCAAGAGACCCAGTACTTC.

The chain combines TRBV20-1 with TRBJ2-1, with a weak D call TRBD2 (5 bases). Germline V lookup: CDR1 DFQATT, CDR2 SNEGSKA (reference sequence). This CDR3 is 11 amino acids long. The CDR3 nucleotides read TGCACCGCGGGTAACTACAATGAGCAGTTCTTC. Residues: CTAGNYNEQFF.

The chain has TRBV11-2 and TRBJ2-1; the match to TRBD2 covers 9 bases. The CDR3 covers 19 residues. Losses at the gene ends were 4 bases for V and 5 bases for J; bases not matched to a gene: 18. CDR1 and CDR2 from the germline V gene are SGHAT and FQNNGV. The CDR3: CASSSNVGLARGLHNEQFF. The CDR3 DNA sequence: TGTGCCAGCAGCTCAAACGTCGGACTAGCGAGAGGGCTGCACAATGAGCAGTTCTTC.

This clonotype came up many times. This chain connects TRBV12-3 or TRBV12-4 to TRBJ2-7; 7 positions match TRBD2. CDR3 length equals 14 residues. Losses at the gene ends were 3 bases for V and 1 base for J; bases not matched to a gene: 3. CDR3 protein: CASSFRRGSYEQYF. Here the CDR3 DNA reads TGTGCCAGCAGTTTCCGGCGGGGGTCCTACGAGCAGTACTTC.

There are many counts of this clonotype. This chain uses TRBV4-3 with TRBJ2-3; no definite D call. Trimming removed 1 base at V and 2 bases at J, with 10 bases between. In germline, CDR1 is LGHNA, CDR2 YSLEER. The CDR3 runs to 15 residues. The CDR3 nucleotides are TGCGCCAGCAGCCAAGCTATGGGCCTCACAGATACGCAGTATTTT. It is translated as CASSQAMGLTDTQYF.

This clonotype was seen only a few times. The chain is built from TRBV7-9 and TRBJ2-1; weak D call: TRBD2 (5 bases). V dropped 5 bases and J dropped 2 bases, with 19 bases sitting between them. The CDR3 is made up of 17 amino acids. Germline assignment: CDR1 SEHNR and CDR2 FQNEAQ (reference sequence). DNA of the CDR3: TGTGCCAGCAGCCCCTCCATCAAGAGCGGAACCTACAATGAGCAGTTCTTC. Protein sequence: CASSPSIKSGTYNEQFF.

J is TRBJ1-3 and V is TRBV29-1, with 9 nucleotides matching TRBD1. This CDR3 is built from 16 residues. Unmatched junction bases numbered 10, after V lost 4 bases and J lost 3 bases. Germline V CDR1 and CDR2: SQVTM, ANQGSEA. This CDR3 is CSVVTGGKSFGNTIYF. In nucleotides, the CDR3 is TGCAGCGTTGTGACAGGGGGGAAGTCGTTTGGAAACACCATATATTTT.

This clonotype has ten or more counts. The chain has TRBV15 and TRBJ1-6; no definite D call. V lost 1 base to trimming and J lost 10 bases, with 29 bases between them. Germline-derived CDR1 and CDR2 are LNHNV and YYDKDF (reference sequence). The CDR3 contains 20 residues. The CDR3 loop is CATSRGTRTGLGNVQSPLHF. The CDR3 coding sequence is TGTGCCACCAGCAGAGGGACCCGGACGGGGTTGGGAAATGTTCAGTCACCCCTCCACTTT.

DNA for the CDR3: TGCAGCGTTGGCTTTATCCACGGGCAGGGGGCTGGTGGCTACACCTTC. It translates to CSVGFIHGQGAGGYTF. This chain uses TRBV29-1 with TRBJ1-2, with 8 bases fitting TRBD1. V shed 4 bases, J shed 7 bases, and the junction held 17 bases outside the gene matches. Germline V gives CDR1 SQVTM, CDR2 ANQGSEA. The length of the CDR3 is 16 residues.

The table lists this clonotype with many counts. The chain links TRBV7-8 to TRBJ2-7, with D perhaps TRBD1 or TRBD2 (5 bases each). This CDR3 region has 13 residues. Trimming left V 3 bases short and J 5 bases short, with 11 bases between. Germline V gene data show CDR1 as SGHVS and CDR2 as FQNEAQ. CDR3 region: CASSFGGSDEQYF. In DNA, the CDR3 is TGTGCCAGCAGCTTTGGGGGAAGTGACGAGCAGTACTTC.

This clonotype has a count of ten or more. The chain uses TRBV5-1 and TRBJ2-1; the match to TRBD2 covers 12 bases. Looked up from germline, CDR1 is SGHRS and CDR2 is YFSETQ. The CDR3 is 19 amino acids. The junction had 7 bases not matched to a gene; V was cut back by 0 bases and J by 0 bases. CDR3 in DNA: TGCGCCAGCAGCTTGGGACTAGCGGGGGATAGGAGCTCCTACAATGAGCAGTTCTTC. As protein: CASSLGLAGDRSSYNEQFF.

This sequence joins TRBV5-1 and TRBJ2-7, with unresolved D. Trimming left V 4 bases short and J 0 bases short, with 5 bases between. CDR3 length: 12 residues. CDR1 and CDR2 from the germline V gene are SGHRS and YFSETQ. The DNA for the CDR3 is TGCGCCAGCAGCGACACCTCCTACGAGCAGTACTTC. This encodes CASSDTSYEQYF.

The chain recombines TRBV20-1 with TRBJ2-3; 7 bases align to TRBD2. The CDR3 runs to 15 residues. Germline trimming cut 5 bases from V and 1 base from J; bases unmatched to any gene: 9. Germline V CDR1 and CDR2: DFQATT, SNEGSKA (reference sequence). CDR3 amino acids: CSAPAPAGRTDTQYF. As DNA, the CDR3 is TGCAGTGCTCCTGCCCCAGCGGGACGCACAGATACGCAGTATTTT.

This CDR3 is CASRRGRGAYEQYF. The CDR3 coding sequence is TGTGCCAGCAGGAGAGGCAGGGGGGCCTACGAGCAGTACTTC. V is TRBV6-2 or TRBV6-3 and J is TRBJ2-7, with D perhaps matching TRBD1 (7 bases). The V and J ends lost 6 bases and 2 bases respectively, with 14 bases between them. Germline lookup yields CDR1 MNHEY and CDR2 SVGEGT. CDR3 size: 14 residues.

This clonotype was recorded at least ten times. The V and J genes are TRBV9 and TRBJ2-3, with D unclear. The V end lost 0 bases, the J end lost 6 bases, and 2 bases lay between the germline ends. The CDR3 totals 11 residues. Per the germline V gene, CDR1 is SGDLS and CDR2 is YYNGEE. The CDR3 nucleotides are TGTGCCAGCAGCGTAGGGGATACGCAGTATTTT. Translated: CASSVGDTQYF. The full variable domain, completed using reference TRBV9 and TRBJ2-3, is DSGVTQTPKHLITATGQRVTLRCSPRSGDLSVYWYQQSLDQGLQFLIQYYNGEERAKGNILERFSAQQFPDLHSELNLSSLELGDSALYFCASSVGDTQYFGPGTRLTVL.

This clonotype appeared many times. The chain couples TRBV20-1 to TRBJ2-3, with TRBD2 matching 8 bases. Germline V CDR1 and CDR2: DFQATT, SNEGSKA (reference sequence). The ends lost 6 bases at V and 3 bases at J; junction bases unmatched: 11. The CDR3 is 15 residues long. The CDR3 DNA reads as TGCAGTGCCACTGATCGGCGGGAGGTTACAGATACGCAGTATTTT. Residues: CSATDRREVTDTQYF.

This clonotype came up many times. The chain links TRBV6-1 to TRBJ2-7; 13 nucleotides match TRBD2. Per the germline V gene, CDR1 is MNHNS and CDR2 is SASEGT. This CDR3 has 16 residues. The ends lost 8 bases at V and 0 bases at J; junction bases unmatched: 7. This CDR3 reads CASEGTSGKSSYEQYF. The DNA for the CDR3 is TGTGCCAGCGAGGGGACTAGCGGGAAGAGCTCCTACGAGCAGTACTTC.

The chain links TRBV6-5 to TRBJ2-5; D is unclear. This CDR3 comprises 13 residues. Trimming removed 2 bases at V and 5 bases at J, with 9 bases between. CDR1 MNHEY and CDR2 SVGAGI come from the germline V gene. DNA for the CDR3: TGTGCCAGCAGTTACGCCAGCTCGGAGACCCAGTACTTC. It yields the protein CASSYASSETQYF.